These T cell receptor beta chains were read from a single sample in a study of T cells after yellow fever vaccination. TCRdb ran MiXCR on the 5' RACE reads and lists one entry per CDR3 protein. Among a few hundred thousand distinct CDR3 sequences listed, around 12% were seen once. The material was CD4+ T cells sorted from PBMCs, obtained 15 days after the yellow fever booster vaccination. The receptors stem from a man younger than 35 who received the YFV17D yellow fever vaccine. CDR3s include the opening cysteine and the closing phenylalanine or tryptophan. A D gene is named only where the DNA matches it firmly. Size is stated for part of the rows, as once, few or many counts, or as a class when the clone is expanded.

few	TRBV20-1	NA	TRBJ1-4	TGCAGTGCTCCCGGGACACCGGCAACTAATGAAAAACTGTTTTTT	CSAPGTPATNEKLFF
many	TRBV15	NA	TRBJ1-2	TGTGCCACCAGCAGAGACAGGCAAGGCTACGGCTACACCTTC	CATSRDRQGYGYTF
few	TRBV5-6	TRBD1	TRBJ1-5	TGTGCCAGCAGCCTTAATTTCAAGACAGGGAGCACCAATCAGCCCCAGCATTTT	CASSLNFKTGSTNQPQHF
NA	TRBV18	NA	TRBJ2-6	TGTGCCAGCTCCACACGGGGCTCTGGGGCCAACGTCCTGACTTTC	CASSTRGSGANVLTF
NA	TRBV11-2	TRBD1	TRBJ2-3	TGTGCCAGCAGCCCAGTCAGGGGGAAAAGCACAGATACGCAGTATTTT	CASSPVRGKSTDTQYF
NA	TRBV7-2	NA	TRBJ2-5	TGTGCCAGCAGCCATCGTCACCCAGAGACCAAGTACTTC	CASSHRHPETKYF
few	TRBV11-3	TRBD1	TRBJ2-2	TGTGCCAGCAGCTTAGGCCCTGAAAGGGGGCCCGGGGAGCTGTTTTTT	CASSLGPERGPGELFF
NA	TRBV30	NA	TRBJ1-2	TGTGCCTGGAGTCTCACGCGGGAGGGCTACACCTTC	CAWSLTREGYTF
few	TRBV5-1	NA	TRBJ2-5	TGCGCCAGCAGCTTGGTAGTTACCCAAGAGACCCAGTACTTC	CASSLVVTQETQYF
few	TRBV18	NA	TRBJ1-4	TGTGCCAGCTCACCCCGTGTCACAGGTCCCGCAACTAATGAAAAACTGTTTTTT	CASSPRVTGPATNEKLFF
few	TRBV12-3/TRBV12-4	NA	TRBJ2-1	TGTGCCAGCAGTTTAAGGACGCTCTACAATGAGCAGTTCTTC	CASSLRTLYNEQFF
NA	TRBV29-1	NA	TRBJ2-3	TGCAGCGCGGACAAGAGCACAGATACGCAGTATTTT	CSADKSTDTQYF
NA	TRBV7-8	NA	TRBJ1-4	TGTGCCAGCAGCTTAGCAGGAAAACTGTTTTTT	CASSLAGKLFF
few	TRBV19	NA	TRBJ2-3	TGTGCCAGTAGTATAGACCCGTGGGCCGTCCCAGATACGCAGTATTTT	CASSIDPWAVPDTQYF
few	TRBV4-3	NA	TRBJ1-5	TGCGCCAGCAGCCAAGATCCGGCAGTCAATCAGCCCCAGCATTTT	CASSQDPAVNQPQHF
many	TRBV5-1	NA	TRBJ1-1	TGCGCCAGCAGACAGTACGCGAACACTGAAGCTTTCTTT	CASRQYANTEAFF
few	TRBV20-1	NA	TRBJ1-6	TGCAGTGCTAGAGAGGTTTCGGCCAGCAATTCACCCCTCCACTTT	CSAREVSASNSPLHF
many	TRBV4-3	NA	TRBJ1-5	TGCGCCAGCAGCCACGGACTAGGGAATCAGCCCCAGCATTTT	CASSHGLGNQPQHF
few	TRBV5-1	NA	TRBJ2-5	TGCGCCAGCAGCGCAACCGGGACCGTGAGAGAGACCCAGTACTTC	CASSATGTVRETQYF
NA	TRBV6-5	NA	TRBJ1-2	TGTGCCAGCAGTACGGAGAATTTTAGTGGCTACACCTTC	CASSTENFSGYTF
NA	TRBV6-5	TRBD1	TRBJ1-5	TGTGCCAGCAGTTCGGGACAGAATTATCAGCCCCAGCATTTT	CASSSGQNYQPQHF
NA	TRBV18	TRBD1	TRBJ2-7	TGTGCCAGCTCACCTCTTTCGCAGGGGGCTATCGAGCAGTACTTC	CASSPLSQGAIEQYF
NA	TRBV7-2	NA	TRBJ1-1	TGTGCCAGCAGTGGGGCGTCGGAGACTGAAGCTTTCTTT	CASSGASETEAFF
NA	TRBV20-1	TRBD1	TRBJ2-5	TGCAGTGTTCCGCCCACAGGGGGAAATGGGGAGACCCAGTACTTC	CSVPPTGGNGETQYF
few	TRBV11-2	NA	TRBJ1-5	TGTGCCAGCAGCTTAGAGGCAGGGTTTCAGCCCCAGCATTTT	CASSLEAGFQPQHF
many	TRBV10-3	NA	TRBJ1-6	TGTGCCATCTCCAAGGGCCCGGCCATCGGTTCACCCCTCCACTTT	CAISKGPAIGSPLHF
NA	TRBV9	NA	TRBJ2-7	TGTGCCAGCAGCGCCGGGAGTGCCGAGCAGTACTTC	CASSAGSAEQYF
few	TRBV14	TRBD1	TRBJ2-7	TGTGCCAGCAGCCCCGGGACAGCTTACGTGTACGAGCAGTACTTC	CASSPGTAYVYEQYF